This entry describes one TCR beta chain. This record comes from a study of T cells in Graves' hyperthyroidism and ophthalmopathy. Stable disease denoted Graves' hyperthyroidism without ophthalmopathy progression within 18 months. The V and J ends lost 5 bases and 2 bases respectively, with 18 bases between them. Germline V gene data show CDR1 as DFQATT and CDR2 as SNEGSKA (reference sequence). CDR3 length: 15 amino acids. The CDR3 regions of TCR beta were amplified from RNA transcripts. First-round RT-PCR of the TCR CDR3 relied on the HTBI primer set. TCRdb analysed the multiplex PCR reads with MiXCR anew, one entry per CDR3 protein. The sample yields fewer than 850,000 distinct CDR3 sequences, around 16% seen once.

This chain connects TRBV20-1 to TRBJ2-5; no reliable D call. Sequencing used blood. The TCR sequence derives from a man aged 50 to 59 with Graves' hyperthyroidism. The CDR3 is CSAYQPLTSQETQYF. In DNA, the CDR3 is TGCAGTGCTTATCAACCCCTTACATCGCAAGAGACCCAGTACTTC.